One and the same sample provided the 2 T cell receptor beta chains below, sequenced in a study of blood T cell repertoires in COVID-19. Here immunoSEQ multiplex PCR was the method, and the copy in TCRdb shows in-frame clones only, minus some. The sample carries a few hundred thousand clones, around 83% recorded once. The sequenced sample was peripheral blood. The receptors here all came from an older man with acute or convalescent COVID-19.

This clone was recorded a few times. V gene TRBV11-2 combines with J gene TRBJ2-1, with a tentative D call TRBD1 (6 bases). The V and J ends lost 7 bases and 2 bases respectively, with 18 bases between them. CDR3 length: 16 amino acids. Germline V gene data show CDR1 as SGHAT and CDR2 as FQNNGV. The CDR3 region is CASIHPRDKTYNEQFF. The DNA of the CDR3 is TGTGCCAGCATACACCCCCGGGACAAGACCTACAATGAGCAGTTCTTC.

The rearrangement joins TRBV6-1 to TRBJ2-2; D is perhaps TRBD1 (5 bases). The CDR3 has 14 residues. The V gene lost 3 bases and the J gene lost 4 bases, with 9 bases spanning the gap. CDR1 MNHNS and CDR2 SASEGT come from the germline V gene. CDR3 sequence reads: CASSEQGSTGELFF. The CDR3 coding sequence is TGTGCCAGCAGTGAGCAGGGCTCCACCGGGGAGCTGTTTTTT.